This T cell receptor beta chain was identified during a study of Graves' ophthalmopathy and Graves' hyperthyroidism. Study details: At the time of initial diagnosis and before any treatment, peripheral blood was collected. Study-level findings and limits: The model achieved roughly 66% sensitivity and roughly 72% specificity for ophthalmopathy progression.

This clonotype has ten or more counts. What it binds is unknown. Uncontrolled infections, other autoimmune diseases, pregnancy or lactation barred patients from enrollment. RNA served as the template for amplifying TCR beta CDR3 regions. The first round was an RT-PCR with HTBI primers, and the second round was a multiplex PCR. A single record per CDR3 protein comes from TCRdb applying MiXCR to the multiplex PCR reads. The table records roughly 700,000 distinct CDR3 sequences, roughly 40% of them present only once. Source material: peripheral blood. The sequence came from an adult man with Graves' ophthalmopathy.

CDR3 in DNA: TGTGCCAGCAGCCTAGGGGCCAACGTCCTGACTTTC. Residues: CASSLGANVLTF. This rearrangement joins TRBV7-9 to TRBJ2-6; D remains unclear. Trimming left V 5 bases short and J 4 bases short, with 3 bases between. The CDR3 loop spans 12 amino acids. CDR1 SEHNR and CDR2 FQNEAQ come from the germline V gene (reference sequence).